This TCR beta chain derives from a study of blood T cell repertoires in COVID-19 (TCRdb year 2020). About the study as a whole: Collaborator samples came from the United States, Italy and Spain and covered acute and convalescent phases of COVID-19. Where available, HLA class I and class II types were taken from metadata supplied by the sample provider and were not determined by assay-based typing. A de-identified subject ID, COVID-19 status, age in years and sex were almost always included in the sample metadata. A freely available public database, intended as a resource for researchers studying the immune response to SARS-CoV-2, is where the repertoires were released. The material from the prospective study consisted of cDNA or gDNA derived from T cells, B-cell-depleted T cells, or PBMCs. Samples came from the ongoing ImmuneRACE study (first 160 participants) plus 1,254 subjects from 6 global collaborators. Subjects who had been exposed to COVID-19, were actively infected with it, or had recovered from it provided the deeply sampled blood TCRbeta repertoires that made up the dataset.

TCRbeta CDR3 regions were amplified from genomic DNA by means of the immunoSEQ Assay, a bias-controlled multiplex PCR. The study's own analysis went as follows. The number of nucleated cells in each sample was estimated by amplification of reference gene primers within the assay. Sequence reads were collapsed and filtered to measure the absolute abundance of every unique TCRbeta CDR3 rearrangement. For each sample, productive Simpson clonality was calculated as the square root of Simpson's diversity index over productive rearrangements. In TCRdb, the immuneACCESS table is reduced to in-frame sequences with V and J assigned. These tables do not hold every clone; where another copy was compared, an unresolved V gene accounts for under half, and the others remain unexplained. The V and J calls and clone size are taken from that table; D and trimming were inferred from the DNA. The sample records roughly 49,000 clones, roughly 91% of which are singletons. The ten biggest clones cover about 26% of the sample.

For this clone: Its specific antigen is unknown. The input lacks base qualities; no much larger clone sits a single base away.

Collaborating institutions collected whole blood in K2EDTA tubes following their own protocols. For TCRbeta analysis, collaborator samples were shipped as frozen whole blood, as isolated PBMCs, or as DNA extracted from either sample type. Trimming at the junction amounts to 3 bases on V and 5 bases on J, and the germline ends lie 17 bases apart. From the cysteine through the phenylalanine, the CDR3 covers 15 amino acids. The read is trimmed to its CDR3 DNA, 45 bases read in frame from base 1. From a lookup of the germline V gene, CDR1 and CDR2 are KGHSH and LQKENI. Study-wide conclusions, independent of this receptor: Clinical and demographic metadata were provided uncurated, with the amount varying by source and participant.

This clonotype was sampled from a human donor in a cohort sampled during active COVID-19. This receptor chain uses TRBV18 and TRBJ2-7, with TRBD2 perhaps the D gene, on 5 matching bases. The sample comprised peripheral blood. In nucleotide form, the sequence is TGTGCCAGCTCACCCCGTGGAGGAGAGGGAAACGAGCAGTACTTC. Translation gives CASSPRGGEGNEQYF.